The 13 T cell receptor beta chains below were found in one sample sequenced in a study of shared clonotypes between healthy human individuals (dated by TCRdb to the early 2020s). Receptors were amplified or captured by the immunoSEQ multiplex PCR assay. Held by TCRdb, this immuneACCESS table contains in-frame sequences only and omits some clones. Under half of the omission traces to an unresolved V gene where checked; the cause of the rest is unknown. For this sample the table gives about 640,000 clones, of which about two thirds were detected only once. The top ten clones comprise 1.8% of the sample. Input material: memory CD4+ T cells sorted from blood. Reading the label with the study, this specimen's cell subset or site is: CD45RA-negative fraction. The receptors shown here come from a woman in her 30s in good health.

The rearrangement uses TRBV5-1 and TRBJ1-2; D might be TRBD1 (5 bases). The CDR3 is 15 amino acids. CDR1 is SGHRS, CDR2 YFSETQ, per germline. V was clipped by 0 bases and J by 2 bases, with 11 bases between them. The CDR3 DNA reads TGCGCCAGCAGCTTGGCCATGGGGGGGAACTATGGCTACACCTTC. This encodes CASSLAMGGNYGYTF.

As DNA, the CDR3 is TGTGCCAGCAGCTTGGAGACAGGATACCAAGAGACCCAGTACTTC. It encodes CASSLETGYQETQYF. J is TRBJ2-5 and V is TRBV5-6; perhaps TRBD1 as D (6 bases). The CDR3 is 15 residues long. Between the trimmed V and J ends, which lost 0 bases and 0 bases, there was a span of 9 bases. From germline, CDR1 is SGHDT and CDR2 YYEEEE. Complete variable domain (other parts from reference TRBV5-6 and TRBJ2-5): DAGVTQSPTHLIKTRGQQVTLRCSPKSGHDTVSWYQQALGQGPQFIFQYYEEEERQRGNFPDRFSGHQFPNYSSELNVNALLLGDSALYLCASSLETGYQETQYFGPGTRLLVL.

As concerns this clone: Other DNA sequences in the same sample also yield this CDR3. This chain joins TRBV7-2 and TRBJ2-3; 7 bases map to TRBD2. Germline trimming cut 5 bases from V and 1 base from J; bases unmatched to any gene: 6. This CDR3 contains 15 residues. The germline V gene has CDR1 SGHTA and CDR2 FQGNSA. CDR3 nucleotide sequence: TGTGCCAGCAGCCCCCGGACTAGTGGCACAGATACGCAGTATTTT. As protein: CASSPRTSGTDTQYF.

The chain carries TRBV5-1 and TRBJ2-1; the match to TRBD2 covers 15 bases. V was clipped by 4 bases and J by 9 bases; unmatched bases: 8. CDR3 length equals 16 residues. Germline V gene lookup returns CDR1 SGHRS and CDR2 YFSETQ. CDR3 region: CASSTGLAGGFGEQFF. The CDR3, as DNA: TGCGCCAGCAGCACCGGACTAGCGGGAGGGTTCGGTGAGCAGTTCTTC.

V and J are TRBV2 and TRBJ2-3, with TRBD2 matching over 11 bases. V lost 6 bases and J lost 1; bases outside the gene matches: 3. This CDR3 is built from 15 residues. Germline loops: CDR1 SNHLY, CDR2 FYNNEI. The CDR3 DNA sequence: TGTGCCAGCAGCGGGACTAGCGGACGCACAGATACGCAGTATTTT. Translating it yields CASSGTSGRTDTQYF.

This clone was detected only a few times. The CDR3 region is CASRPGSNQPQHF. CDR3 nucleotide sequence: TGTGCCAGCAGACCGGGTAGCAATCAGCCCCAGCATTTT. This chain connects TRBV2 to TRBJ1-5; D unclear. Germline V gives CDR1 SNHLY, CDR2 FYNNEI. V lost 6 bases and J lost 0, with 6 bases in between. The CDR3 is 13 amino acids. The variable domain in full, with the rest retrieved from reference TRBV2 and TRBJ1-5, is EPEVTQTPSHQVTQMGQEVILRCVPISNHLYFYWYRQILGQKVEFLVSFYNNEISEKSEIFDDQFSVERPDGSNFTLKIRSTKLEDSAMYFCASRPGSNQPQHFGDGTRLSIL.

The chain has TRBV4-1 and TRBJ2-7; 12 positions agree with TRBD2. Germline CDR1 MGHRA, CDR2 YSYEKL. The ends lost 1 base at V and 3 bases at J; junction bases unmatched: 4. This CDR3 contains 16 residues. This CDR3 is CASSQVASGGVYEQYF. In nucleotides, the CDR3 is TGCGCCAGCAGCCAAGTTGCTAGCGGGGGGGTCTACGAGCAGTACTTC.

The rearrangement uses TRBV7-9 and TRBJ1-1; 8 positions match TRBD1. The V gene's germline CDR1 is SEHNR and CDR2 FQNEAQ (reference sequence). The CDR3 is 16 amino acids. Losses at the gene ends were 3 bases for V and 3 bases for J; bases not matched to a gene: 9. In nucleotides, the CDR3 is TGTGCCAGCAGCTTGGCAGGGGGCAGCGCGTACACTGAAGCTTTCTTT. Translated: CASSLAGGSAYTEAFF.

A note on this clone: Other DNA sequences in the same sample also yield this CDR3. This chain joins TRBV19 and TRBJ2-1; 7 nucleotides match TRBD2. The CDR3 totals 16 residues. The junction had 4 bases not matched to a gene; V was cut back by 0 bases and J by 2 bases. The germline V gene has CDR1 LNHDA and CDR2 SQIVND (reference sequence). CDR3 nucleotides: TGTGCCAGTAGTATAGAGGGCGGGAGCCCCTACAATGAGCAGTTCTTC. Amino acid sequence: CASSIEGGSPYNEQFF. The full variable domain, completed using reference TRBV19 and TRBJ2-1, is DGGITQSPKYLFRKEGQNVTLSCEQNLNHDAMYWYRQDPGQGLRLIYYSQIVNDFQKGDIAEGYSVSREKKESFPLTVTSAQKNPTAFYLCASSIEGGSPYNEQFFGPGTRLTVL.

The chain has TRBV7-9 and TRBJ1-2; no clear D gene. V was clipped by 4 bases and J by 1 base, with 10 bases between them. The length of the CDR3 is 14 residues. Germline values: CDR1 SEHNR, CDR2 FQNEAQ (reference sequence). The CDR3 DNA is TGTGCCAGCAGCTCTGGACGGATTAACTATGGCTACACCTTC. It translates to CASSSGRINYGYTF.

This clone was seen ten or more times. The gene calls are TRBV9 and TRBJ2-1, with 9 bases lining up with TRBD2. The CDR3 sequence is 15 residues long. Germline V gene lookup returns CDR1 SGDLS and CDR2 YYNGEE. Unmatched junction bases numbered 8, after V lost 5 bases and J lost 5 bases. The CDR3 loop reads CASSVRASGNNEQFF. The DNA for the CDR3 is TGTGCCAGCAGTGTTAGGGCTAGCGGGAACAATGAGCAGTTCTTC.

The rearrangement links TRBV29-1 to TRBJ2-5; no definite D call. V dropped 5 bases and J dropped 4 bases, with 11 bases sitting between them. The CDR3 covers 12 residues. Germline-derived CDR1 and CDR2 are SQVTM and ANQGSEA. This CDR3 is CSVRMDGETQYF. The CDR3 DNA reads TGCAGCGTTCGGATGGACGGAGAGACCCAGTACTTC.

The chain carries TRBV19 and TRBJ1-5, with D hard to call. V was pared by 4 bases and J by 3 bases, with 13 bases between. CDR3 length: 15 amino acids. CDR1 LNHDA and CDR2 SQIVND come from the germline V gene (reference sequence). This CDR3 is CASSTPGYPNQPQHF. The DNA for the CDR3 is TGTGCCAGTAGTACTCCCGGGTACCCCAATCAGCCCCAGCATTTT.